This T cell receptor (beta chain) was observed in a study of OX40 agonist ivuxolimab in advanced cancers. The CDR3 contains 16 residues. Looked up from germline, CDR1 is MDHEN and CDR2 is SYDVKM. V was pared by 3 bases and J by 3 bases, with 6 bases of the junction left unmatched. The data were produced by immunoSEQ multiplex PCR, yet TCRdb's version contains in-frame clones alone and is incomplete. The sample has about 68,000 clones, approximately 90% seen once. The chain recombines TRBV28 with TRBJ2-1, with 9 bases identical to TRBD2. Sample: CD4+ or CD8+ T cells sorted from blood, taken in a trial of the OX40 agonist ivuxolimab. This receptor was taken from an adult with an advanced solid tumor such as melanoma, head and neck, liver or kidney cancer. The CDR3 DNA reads TGTGCCAGCAGTTTTACTAGCGGGCGGGTCTACAATGAGCAGTTCTTC. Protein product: CASSFTSGRVYNEQFF. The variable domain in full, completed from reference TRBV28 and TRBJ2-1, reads DVKVTQSSRYLVKRTGEKVFLECVQDMDHENMFWYRQDPGLGLRLIYFSYDVKMKEKGDIPEGYSVSREKKERFSLILESASTNQTSMYLCASSFTSGRVYNEQFFGPGTRLTVL.